These 32 T cell receptor beta chains originate from one sample sequenced in a study of blood T cells in healthy people across ages. Combining a sample-barcoded 5' primer with a J-beta primer mix, a second PCR ran for roughly 6 to 12 cycles. TCRdb independently ran MiXCR on the 5' RACE reads; one entry per CDR3 protein. The sample has 1.5 million to 2 million distinct CDR3 sequences, about 50% seen once; the top ten hold approximately 2.1%. The source material was blood. These receptors all stem from a woman aged 40 to 50 in good health.

The chain links TRBV3-1 to TRBJ1-1, with D perhaps TRBD1 (5 bases). Germline CDR1 reads LGHDT; CDR2 reads YNNKEL (reference sequence). The CDR3 runs 13 residues. V lost 0 bases, J lost 6 bases, and 8 bases lay in between. The CDR3 protein is CASSQDMGAEAFF. Here the CDR3 DNA reads TGTGCCAGCAGCCAAGATATGGGGGCTGAAGCTTTCTTT.

The chain links TRBV10-3 to TRBJ2-3, with D possibly TRBD1 on 5 matching bases. The CDR3 spans 15 residues. Trimming removed 3 bases at V and 4 bases at J, with 14 bases between. CDR1 ENHRY and CDR2 SYGVKD come from the germline V gene. The CDR3 reads CAISDGHRDADTQYF. The CDR3 DNA is TGTGCCATCAGTGATGGACACAGAGACGCAGATACGCAGTATTTT.

The chain is built from TRBV6-5 and TRBJ2-5, with TRBD1 identical over 9 bases. The better agreement between TRBJ2-7 and the DNA end casts doubt on the J call. The CDR3 is 16 residues long. Germline CDR1 is MNHEY and CDR2 is SVGAGI. The CDR3 reads CASSQQGRDRAYEQYF. In DNA form, the CDR3 reads TGTGCCAGCAGCCAACAGGGGCGGGACAGGGCCTACGAGCAGTACTTC.

This clonotype was counted a few times. The chain employs TRBV5-1 and TRBJ2-7, with D possibly being TRBD1 (6 bases). Germline CDR1 SGHRS, CDR2 YFSETQ. CDR3 length: 15 amino acids. Trimming shortened V by 1 base and J by 2 bases, and 13 bases separated the two germline ends. CDR3 sequence reads: CASSLLQGLTYEQYF. The CDR3 DNA is TGCGCCAGCAGCTTGTTGCAGGGGCTAACCTACGAGCAGTACTTC.

The chain uses TRBV20-1 and TRBJ2-1; tentative D call: TRBD2 (6 bases). V lost 1 base and J lost 2, with 24 bases in between. Germline-derived CDR1 and CDR2 are DFQATT and SNEGSKA (reference sequence). The CDR3 totals 19 residues. Here the CDR3 DNA reads TGCAGTGCTAGAGTTTCGGGACTCAGTTCGTCGAGGGCCTACAATGAGCAGTTCTTC. Translated: CSARVSGLSSSRAYNEQFF.

This chain joins TRBV4-2 and TRBJ2-1; 8 nucleotides line up with TRBD2. The V segment lost 0 bases and the J segment 7 bases; nucleotides outside the gene matches: 8. This CDR3 is 16 amino acids long. Germline V gene sequence: CDR1 LGHNA, CDR2 YNFKEQ. For the CDR3, the DNA is TGTGCCAGCAGCCAAGAGACGGGGGGGCCGCGGAATGAGCAGTTCTTC. The encoded protein is CASSQETGGPRNEQFF.

CDR3 DNA sequence: TGCGCCAGCAGCCAAGAGGACAGGGGGTCCAACTATGGCTACACCTTC. Amino acids: CASSQEDRGSNYGYTF. The chain is built from TRBV4-1 and TRBJ1-2; 10 bases align to TRBD1. The CDR3 runs to 16 residues. V gave up 0 bases and J gave up 2 bases; unmatched junction bases: 3. Germline values: CDR1 MGHRA, CDR2 YSYEKL.

The chain carries TRBV6-5 and TRBJ2-5; 8 bases are shared with TRBD1. Germline V gene sequence: CDR1 MNHEY, CDR2 SVGAGI. The V gene end was trimmed by 6 bases and the J gene end by 5 bases; junction bases not matched to a gene: 5. The CDR3 totals 13 residues. The DNA for the CDR3 is TGTGCCAGCAGAGAACAGGGGGATGAGACCCAGTACTTC. It codes for CASREQGDETQYF.

The V gene is TRBV7-2, the J gene TRBJ2-5; 11 positions agree with TRBD1. Trimming at V came to 6 bases and at J to 4 bases, leaving 7 bases not matched to a gene. CDR3 size: 15 residues. Per the germline V gene, CDR1 is SGHTA and CDR2 is FQGNSA. The CDR3 loop reads CASSNTGTGGETQYF. The DNA of the CDR3 is TGTGCCAGCAGTAATACCGGGACAGGGGGAGAGACCCAGTACTTC. Combining the CDR3 with reference TRBV7-2 and TRBJ2-5 gives the whole variable domain GAGVSQSPSNKVTEKGKDVELRCDPISGHTALYWYRQSLGQGLEFLIYFQGNSAPDKSGLPSDRFSAERTGGSVSTLTIQRTQQEDSAVYLCASSNTGTGGETQYFGPGTRLLVL.

This clonotype was observed a few times. This chain uses TRBV20-1 with TRBJ2-1, with D tentatively TRBD1 (6 bases). The germline gives CDR1 DFQATT, CDR2 SNEGSKA (reference sequence). Trimming removed 0 bases from V and 7 bases from J, with 16 bases in between. This CDR3 region has 15 residues. CDR3 amino acids: CSARDLAGERNEQFF. The CDR3 coding sequence is TGCAGTGCTAGAGATTTAGCAGGGGAAAGGAATGAGCAGTTCTTC.

The V call is TRBV6-5, the J call TRBJ1-2, with TRBD1 matching over 8 bases. CDR3 length equals 15 residues. CDR1 is MNHEY, CDR2 SVGAGI, per germline. After removal of 0 bases from V and 8 bases from J, the junction contained 8 bases not matched to a gene. CDR3 residues: CASSYSTTGAEGYTF. DNA for the CDR3: TGTGCCAGCAGTTACTCCACGACAGGGGCGGAAGGCTACACCTTC.

The rearrangement uses TRBV7-9 and TRBJ1-1, with D possibly TRBD1 on 6 matching bases. Germline CDR1 SEHNR, CDR2 FQNEAQ (reference sequence). This CDR3 contains 14 residues. Trimming cost V 5 bases and J 5 bases, with 15 bases left between them. The CDR3 DNA reads as TGTGCCAGCAGCCTCGGGACAACAGGGACTGAAGCTTTCTTT. Translated, it gives CASSLGTTGTEAFF.

V usage is TRBV7-2 and J usage is TRBJ1-6; perhaps TRBD1 as D (6 bases). Trimming left V 5 bases short and J 8 bases short, with 16 bases between. Per germline, CDR1 SGHTA and CDR2 FQGNSA. The CDR3 length is 15 residues. The CDR3 is CASSLDSLLDSPLHF. DNA of the CDR3: TGTGCCAGCAGCCTGGACAGTCTTTTGGATTCACCCCTCCACTTT.

This chain links TRBV5-1 with TRBJ2-1; D is perhaps TRBD1 or TRBD2 (5 bases each). This CDR3 comprises 13 residues. Trimming took off 4 bases at V and 7 bases at J, with 12 bases between the two ends. Germline V gene sequence: CDR1 SGHRS, CDR2 YFSETQ. In nucleotides, the CDR3 is TGCGCCAGCAGCGGGGGTAAGCAAAATGAGCAGTTCTTC. Protein: CASSGGKQNEQFF. Together with reference TRBV5-1 and TRBJ2-1, the CDR3 gives the full variable domain: KAGVTQTPRYLIKTRGQQVTLSCSPISGHRSVSWYQQTPGQGLQFLFEYFSETQRNKGNFPGRFSGRQFSNSRSEMNVSTLELGDSALYLCASSGGKQNEQFFGPGTRLTVL.

This chain connects TRBV3-1 to TRBJ2-5, with D perhaps matching TRBD1 (5 bases). V shed 1 base and J shed 5 bases, with 32 bases lying between them. Germline assignment: CDR1 LGHDT and CDR2 YNNKEL (reference sequence). The CDR3 runs to 21 residues. Here the CDR3 DNA reads TGTGCCAGCAGCCAAGGTCAAAGGGGCGTAGGGAAATGGTTAGGGATGGAGACCCAGTACTTC. Protein sequence: CASSQGQRGVGKWLGMETQYF.

The rearrangement links TRBV4-2 to TRBJ2-5; 9 bases map to TRBD2. Looked up from germline, CDR1 is LGHNA and CDR2 is YNFKEQ. The CDR3 totals 14 residues. The V gene end was trimmed by 0 bases and the J gene end by 11 bases; junction bases not matched to a gene: 7. The CDR3 loop is CASSQDLAGEEQYF. The CDR3 nucleotides read TGTGCCAGCAGCCAAGATTTAGCGGGGGAGGAGCAGTACTTC.

This clonotype turned up a few times. This chain links TRBV20-1 with TRBJ1-2, with D unclear. Germline CDR1 DFQATT, CDR2 SNEGSKA (reference sequence). The V gene lost 0 bases and the J gene lost 8 bases, with 10 bases spanning the gap. The CDR3 extends over 12 amino acids. The CDR3 sequence: CSARDPRGGYTF. The CDR3 DNA reads TGCAGTGCTAGAGACCCGCGTGGCGGCTACACCTTC.

The chain recombines TRBV7-8 with TRBJ1-5, with D possibly matching TRBD1 (6 bases). Germline CDR1 SGHVS, CDR2 FQNEAQ. CDR3 length equals 16 residues. The V end lost 5 bases, the J end lost 3 bases, and 17 bases lay between the germline ends. Here the CDR3 DNA reads TGTGCCAGCAGCGAATACAGGGAGGCGGACAATCAGCCCCAGCATTTT. This sequence encodes CASSEYREADNQPQHF. The whole variable domain, remainder taken from reference TRBV7-8 and TRBJ1-5, is GAGVSQSPRYKVAKRGQDVALRCDPISGHVSLFWYQQALGQGPEFLTYFQNEAQLDKSGLPSDRFFAERPEGSVSTLKIQRTQQEDSAVYLCASSEYREADNQPQHFGDGTRLSIL.

The rearrangement joins TRBV15 to TRBJ1-5; perhaps TRBD1 as D (6 bases). The V end was cut by 1 base, the J end by 2 bases, with 12 bases between. The CDR3 is made up of 16 amino acids. CDR1 LNHNV and CDR2 YYDKDF come from the germline V gene (reference sequence). Here the CDR3 reads CATSRAGGIGNQPQHF. DNA for the CDR3: TGTGCCACCAGCAGAGCGGGGGGCATCGGCAATCAGCCCCAGCATTTT.

This clonotype was counted only a few times. This sequence joins TRBV5-5 and TRBJ2-5; TRBD2 matches at 13 bases. V lost 4 bases, J lost 1 base, and 4 bases stayed unmatched. This CDR3 has 16 amino acids. The germline V gene encodes CDR1 SGHKS and CDR2 YYEKEE (reference sequence). The CDR3 loop is CASSRTSGGPQETQYF. The DNA for the CDR3 is TGTGCCAGCAGCCGGACTAGCGGGGGACCCCAAGAGACCCAGTACTTC.

This clonotype was recorded many times. The chain combines TRBV9 with TRBJ2-5, with 9 bases lining up with TRBD2. Germline V lookup: CDR1 SGDLS, CDR2 YYNGEE. CDR3 length equals 16 residues. V shed 0 bases and J 2 bases; nucleotides not matched to a gene: 5. DNA for the CDR3: TGTGCCAGCAGCGTAGGAAGCGGGGGGTATCAAGAGACCCAGTACTTC. Its protein is CASSVGSGGYQETQYF.

This clonotype was counted between two and nine times. The CDR3 DNA sequence: TGTGCCAGCAGCTACCGATCGGCCTATGGCTACACCTTC. Protein product: CASSYRSAYGYTF. The chain is built from TRBV7-2 and TRBJ1-2; D ambiguous. The CDR3 contains 13 residues. Germline lookup yields CDR1 SGHTA and CDR2 FQGNSA. The V end was cut by 4 bases, the J end by 4 bases, with 10 bases between.

V and J are TRBV20-1 and TRBJ2-5; 8 nucleotides match TRBD1. This CDR3 is 13 amino acids long. Looked up from germline, CDR1 is DFQATT and CDR2 is SNEGSKA (reference sequence). The ends lost 6 bases at V and 2 bases at J; junction bases unmatched: 5. The DNA for the CDR3 is TGCAGTGCCACTCGGGACAGGCAAGAGACCCAGTACTTC. Encoded protein: CSATRDRQETQYF.

The CDR3 coding sequence is TGTGCCAGCACCCCTTGGACTAGCGGAGGCACCGGGGAGCTGTTTTTT. Translating it yields CASTPWTSGGTGELFF. The J gene is TRBJ2-2, the V gene TRBV7-2; TRBD2 aligns across 10 bases. V lost 7 bases, J lost 4 bases, and 9 bases stayed unmatched. Germline V gene lookup returns CDR1 SGHTA and CDR2 FQGNSA. The CDR3 loop spans 16 amino acids.

This chain links TRBV7-2 with TRBJ1-4, with no clear D. Germline CDR1 SGHTA, CDR2 FQGNSA. The V gene lost 5 bases and the J gene lost 0 bases, with 13 bases spanning the gap. The CDR3 runs to 16 residues. CDR3: CASSLKPAATNEKLFF. The CDR3 DNA sequence: TGTGCCAGCAGCCTAAAACCGGCTGCAACTAATGAAAAACTGTTTTTT.

This clonotype was recorded once. The J gene is TRBJ1-6, the V gene TRBV14; the D is unclear. Germline V gene data show CDR1 as SGHDN and CDR2 as FVKESK. Trimming shortened V by 0 bases and J by 0 bases, and 21 bases separated the two germline ends. This CDR3 has 21 residues. DNA for the CDR3: TGTGCCAGCAGCCAAGAAACTCTGAAAGACCGAAGGAGCTCCTATAATTCACCCCTCCACTTT. Translating it yields CASSQETLKDRRSSYNSPLHF.

This clonotype was observed a few times. The chain couples TRBV20-1 to TRBJ2-1, with TRBD2 identical over 12 bases. CDR3 length equals 15 residues. The V and J ends lost 1 base and 7 bases, in that order; junction bases with no gene match: 5. Germline V gene lookup returns CDR1 DFQATT and CDR2 SNEGSKA (reference sequence). The CDR3 nucleotides read TGCAGTGCTAGAGCCCCTAGCGGGGGGGAGAATGAGCAGTTCTTC. It codes for CSARAPSGGENEQFF.

CDR3 DNA: TGTGCCAGCAGTTTAGGGCCTGGCAGTCTTCAGTACTTC. This codes for CASSLGPGSLQYF. The V call is TRBV28, the J call TRBJ2-4; D unresolved. Looked up from germline, CDR1 is MDHEN and CDR2 is SYDVKM. The V end was cut by 2 bases, the J end by 11 bases, with 13 bases between. The length of the CDR3 is 13 residues.

The chain links TRBV28 to TRBJ1-4, with a weak D call TRBD1 (5 bases). CDR1 MDHEN and CDR2 SYDVKM come from the germline V gene. V lost 6 bases, J lost 2 bases, and 13 bases lay in between. The CDR3 is made up of 15 amino acids. The CDR3, as DNA: TGTGCCAGCAGGTCGTTGGGGGTCACTAATGAAAAACTGTTTTTT. Protein: CASRSLGVTNEKLFF.

V is TRBV28 and J is TRBJ2-7, with unresolved D. Germline V gene data show CDR1 as MDHEN and CDR2 as SYDVKM. The CDR3 has 12 amino acids. The V gene lost 7 bases and the J gene lost 0 bases, with 7 bases spanning the gap. The DNA for the CDR3 is TGTGCCAGCACCCAGGTCTCCTACGAGCAGTACTTC. Its protein is CASTQVSYEQYF.

On this clonotype itself: At one boundary the junction diverges from the germline segment, which might be a read error. This chain connects TRBV29-1 to TRBJ2-7; 9 nucleotides agree with TRBD1. This CDR3 spans 15 amino acids. Germline assignment: CDR1 SQVTM and CDR2 ANQGSEA. DNA of the CDR3: TGCAGCGCTGAAGATCGACAGGGGGGCTCCTACGAGCAGTACTTC. It yields the protein CSAEDRQGGSYEQYF.

This clonotype has just a few counts. V usage is TRBV5-1 and J usage is TRBJ2-3; weak D call: TRBD1 (6 bases). Between the trimmed V and J ends, which lost 4 bases and 5 bases, there was a span of 23 bases. The CDR3 runs to 17 residues. Germline-derived CDR1 and CDR2 are SGHRS and YFSETQ. Written as DNA, the CDR3 is TGCGCCAGCAGCGAAGGGGGAAGGATCCGAGGAGGAGATACGCAGTATTTT. Protein sequence: CASSEGGRIRGGDTQYF.